This TCR beta chain was identified in a study of blood T cell repertoires in COVID-19. Study as a whole: Some COVID-19 samples were acute and others convalescent; all came from the United States, Italy and Spain. The cDNA or gDNA used as material had been derived from T cells, B-cell-depleted T cells, or PBMCs.

Seattle's enrolled individuals joined amid active infection and were then monitored longitudinally. Original handling: It was from reference gene primer amplification that nucleated cell counts were estimated. This table comes from immunoSEQ multiplex PCR, and its TCRdb copy is limited to in-frame clones, with some not included. V and J calls and clone size follow that table, whereas D and trimming were derived from the DNA. The sample lists 150,000 to 200,000 clones; more than 80% were seen once. This receptor was taken from an elderly woman with COVID-19, enrolled during active disease. Sequenced: peripheral blood.

The CDR3 sequence is CASSLDTASYNEQFF. CDR3 DNA sequence: TGTGCCAGCAGCTTAGACACTGCATCCTACAATGAGCAGTTCTTC. This chain joins TRBV7-3 and TRBJ2-1; no firm D call. Germline V gene sequence: CDR1 SGHTA, CDR2 FQGTGA. The CDR3 has 15 residues. Trimming removed 2 bases at V and 1 base at J, with 9 bases between. The entire variable domain, with the rest obtained from reference TRBV7-3 and TRBJ2-1, is as follows: GAGVSQTPSNKVTEKGKYVELRCDPISGHTALYWYRQSLGQGPEFLIYFQGTGAADDSGLPNDRFFAVRPEGSVSTLKIQRTERGDSAVYLCASSLDTASYNEQFFGPGTRLTVL.